What follows describes a single T cell receptor beta chain. The antigen remains unidentified. The sample belongs to a study of cytomegalovirus exposure and HLA in healthy donors. Study outcomes and limitations: Presence/absence analyses took donor sequencing depth as roughly uniform.

V lost 3 bases, J lost 13 bases, and 3 bases lay in between. Germline CDR1 and CDR2: SNHLY and FYNNEI. The CDR3 covers 8 residues. Use of 60 Vbeta and 13 Jbeta primers characterized the PCR. Sequenced by immunoSEQ multiplex PCR; TCRdb stores in-frame clones only, minus some. The sample has more than 200,000 clones, more than 75% seen once. Healthy people donating bone marrow made up the donors. The origin of this receptor is a human donor in good health. This chain uses TRBV2 with TRBJ1-1; D gene unclear. The sample taken for sequencing was PBMCs. In nucleotides, the CDR3 is TGTGCCAGCAGTGATAGTTTCTTT. Its protein is CASSDSFF.